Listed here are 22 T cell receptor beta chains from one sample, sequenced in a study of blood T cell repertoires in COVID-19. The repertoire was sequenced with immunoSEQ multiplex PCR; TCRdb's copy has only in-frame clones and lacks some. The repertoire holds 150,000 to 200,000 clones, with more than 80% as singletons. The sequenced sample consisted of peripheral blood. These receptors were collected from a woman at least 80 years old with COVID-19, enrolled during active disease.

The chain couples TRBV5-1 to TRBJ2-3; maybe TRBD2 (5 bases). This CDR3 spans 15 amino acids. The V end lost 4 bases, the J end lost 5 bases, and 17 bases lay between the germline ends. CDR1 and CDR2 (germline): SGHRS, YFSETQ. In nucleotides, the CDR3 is TGCGCCAGCAGCGCACCACGGGGAGTTGAAGATACGCAGTATTTT. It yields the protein CASSAPRGVEDTQYF. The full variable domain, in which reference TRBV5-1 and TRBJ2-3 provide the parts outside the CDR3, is KAGVTQTPRYLIKTRGQQVTLSCSPISGHRSVSWYQQTPGQGLQFLFEYFSETQRNKGNFPGRFSGRQFSNSRSEMNVSTLELGDSALYLCASSAPRGVEDTQYFGPGTRLTVL.

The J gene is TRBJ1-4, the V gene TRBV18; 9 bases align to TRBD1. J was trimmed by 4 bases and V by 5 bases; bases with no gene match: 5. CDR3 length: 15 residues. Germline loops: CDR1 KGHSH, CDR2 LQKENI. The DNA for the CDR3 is TGTGCCAGCTCAAGACAGGGGGTGCTTAATGAAAAACTGTTTTTT. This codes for CASSRQGVLNEKLFF.

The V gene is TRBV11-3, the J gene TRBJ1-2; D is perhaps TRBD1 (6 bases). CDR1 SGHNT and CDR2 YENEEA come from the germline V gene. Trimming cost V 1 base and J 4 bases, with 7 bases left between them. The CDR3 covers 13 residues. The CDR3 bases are TGTGCCAGCAGCTTAGGACAGGTCTATGGCTACACCTTC. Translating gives CASSLGQVYGYTF. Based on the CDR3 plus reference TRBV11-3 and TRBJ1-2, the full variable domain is EAGVVQSPRYKIIEKKQPVAFWCNPISGHNTLYWYLQNLGQGPELLIRYENEEAVDDSQLPKDRFSAERLKGVDSTLKIQPAELGDSAVYLCASSLGQVYGYTFGSGTRLTVV.

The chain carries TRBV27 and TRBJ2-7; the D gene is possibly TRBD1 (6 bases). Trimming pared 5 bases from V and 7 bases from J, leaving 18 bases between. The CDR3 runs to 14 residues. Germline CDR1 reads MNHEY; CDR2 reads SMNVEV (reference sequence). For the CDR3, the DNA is TGTGCCAGCAGTACCCCCGGGACAACGAGGGAGCAGTACTTC. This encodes CASSTPGTTREQYF.

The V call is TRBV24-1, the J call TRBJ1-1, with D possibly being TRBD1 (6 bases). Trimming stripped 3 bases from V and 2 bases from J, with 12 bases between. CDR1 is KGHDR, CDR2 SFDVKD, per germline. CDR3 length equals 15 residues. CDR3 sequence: CATSDSKGGNTEAFF. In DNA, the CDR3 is TGTGCCACCAGTGATAGTAAAGGGGGAAACACTGAAGCTTTCTTT.

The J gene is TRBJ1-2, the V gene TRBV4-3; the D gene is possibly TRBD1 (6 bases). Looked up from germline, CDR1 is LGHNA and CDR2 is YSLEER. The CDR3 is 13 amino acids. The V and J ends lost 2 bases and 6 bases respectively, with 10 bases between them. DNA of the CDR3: TGCGCCAGCAGCCAAAGGGGGGGGGATGGCTACACCTTC. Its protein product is CASSQRGGDGYTF.

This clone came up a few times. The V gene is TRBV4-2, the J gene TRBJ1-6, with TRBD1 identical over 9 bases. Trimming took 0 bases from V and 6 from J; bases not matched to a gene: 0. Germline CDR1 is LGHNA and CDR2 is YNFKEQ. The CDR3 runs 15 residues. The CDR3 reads CASSQETGGNSPLHF. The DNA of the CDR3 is TGTGCCAGCAGCCAAGAGACAGGGGGTAATTCACCCCTCCACTTT.

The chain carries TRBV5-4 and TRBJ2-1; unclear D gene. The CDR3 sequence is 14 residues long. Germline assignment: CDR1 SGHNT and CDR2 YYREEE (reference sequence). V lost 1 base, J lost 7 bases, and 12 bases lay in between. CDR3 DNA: TGTGCCAGCAGCTTGTTCGGAGAACGGAATGAGCAGTTCTTC. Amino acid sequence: CASSLFGERNEQFF.

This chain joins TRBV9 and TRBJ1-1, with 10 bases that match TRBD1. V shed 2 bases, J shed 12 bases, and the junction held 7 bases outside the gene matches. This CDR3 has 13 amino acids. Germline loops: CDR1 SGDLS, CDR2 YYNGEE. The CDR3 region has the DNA TGTGCCAGCAGCGTCGGGACAGGGGTAATAACTTTCTTT. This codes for CASSVGTGVITFF.

CDR3 coding DNA: TGTGCCTGGAGCCTGGCCGGGACAGGGATAGGCTACACCTTC. Translated: CAWSLAGTGIGYTF. V gene TRBV30 combines with J gene TRBJ1-2, with 9 positions matching TRBD1. Germline V lookup: CDR1 GTSNPN, CDR2 SVGIG (reference sequence). This CDR3 region has 14 residues. Trimming at V came to 3 bases and at J to 8 bases, leaving 10 bases not matched to a gene.

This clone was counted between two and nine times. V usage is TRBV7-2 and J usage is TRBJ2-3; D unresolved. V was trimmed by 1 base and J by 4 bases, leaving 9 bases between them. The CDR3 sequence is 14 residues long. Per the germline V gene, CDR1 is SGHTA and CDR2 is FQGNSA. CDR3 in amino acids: CASSLGPPPDTQYF. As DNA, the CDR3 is TGTGCCAGCAGCTTAGGGCCGCCGCCAGATACGCAGTATTTT.

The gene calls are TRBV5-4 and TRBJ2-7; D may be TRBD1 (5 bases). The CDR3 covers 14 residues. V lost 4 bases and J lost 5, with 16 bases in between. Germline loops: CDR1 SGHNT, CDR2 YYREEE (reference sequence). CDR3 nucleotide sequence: TGTGCCAGCAGCCCTACTAACAGGCCCAACGAGCAGTACTTC. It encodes CASSPTNRPNEQYF.

CDR3 loop: CASSPAGVSRMNTEAFF. CDR3 nucleotides: TGTGCCAGCAGCCCCGCAGGGGTATCTCGCATGAACACTGAAGCTTTCTTT. The V call is TRBV5-4, the J call TRBJ1-1; tentative D call: TRBD1 (6 bases). The germline CDR1 and CDR2 sequences are SGHNT and YYREEE (reference sequence). CDR3 size: 17 residues. V was cut by 4 bases and J by 0 bases, with 19 bases left in between.

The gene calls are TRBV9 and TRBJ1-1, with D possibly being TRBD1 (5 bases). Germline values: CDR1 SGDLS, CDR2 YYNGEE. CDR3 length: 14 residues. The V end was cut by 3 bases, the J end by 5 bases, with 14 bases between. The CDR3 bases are TGTGCCAGCAGCGGTTCTATCGGGGGAACTGAAGCTTTCTTT. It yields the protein CASSGSIGGTEAFF.

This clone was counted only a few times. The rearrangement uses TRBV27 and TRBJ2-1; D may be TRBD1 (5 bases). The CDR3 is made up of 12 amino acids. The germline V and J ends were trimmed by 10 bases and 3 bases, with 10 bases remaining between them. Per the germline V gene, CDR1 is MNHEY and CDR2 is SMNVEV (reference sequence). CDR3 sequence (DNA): TGTGCCACCCTGACAGACTACAATGAGCAGTTCTTC. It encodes CATLTDYNEQFF.

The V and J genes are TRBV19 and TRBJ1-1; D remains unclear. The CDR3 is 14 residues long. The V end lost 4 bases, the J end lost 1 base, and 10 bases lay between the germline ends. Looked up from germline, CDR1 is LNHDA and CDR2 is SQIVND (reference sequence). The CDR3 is CASSRTTTNTEAFF. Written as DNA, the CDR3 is TGTGCCAGTAGTAGGACTACAACGAACACTGAAGCTTTCTTT.

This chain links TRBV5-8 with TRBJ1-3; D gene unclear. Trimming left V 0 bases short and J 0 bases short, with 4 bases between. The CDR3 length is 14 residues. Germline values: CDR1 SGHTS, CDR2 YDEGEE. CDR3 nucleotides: TGTGCCAGCAGCTTGGACAGCTCTGGAAACACCATATATTTT. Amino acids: CASSLDSSGNTIYF.

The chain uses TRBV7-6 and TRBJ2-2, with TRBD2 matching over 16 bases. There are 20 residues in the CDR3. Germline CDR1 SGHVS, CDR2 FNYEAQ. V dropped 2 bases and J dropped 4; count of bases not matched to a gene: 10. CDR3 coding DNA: TGTGCCAGCAGCTTATCCCCGGGACTAGCGGGGGGGCATGTCACCGGGGAGCTGTTTTTT. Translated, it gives CASSLSPGLAGGHVTGELFF.

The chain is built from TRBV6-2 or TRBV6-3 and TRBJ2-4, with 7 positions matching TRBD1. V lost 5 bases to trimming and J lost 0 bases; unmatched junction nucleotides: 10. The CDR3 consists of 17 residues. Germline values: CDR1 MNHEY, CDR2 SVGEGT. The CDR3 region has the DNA TGTGCCAGCAGTCCGCCGCCGGGACAGCTAGCCAAAAACATTCAGTACTTC. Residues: CASSPPPGQLAKNIQYF.

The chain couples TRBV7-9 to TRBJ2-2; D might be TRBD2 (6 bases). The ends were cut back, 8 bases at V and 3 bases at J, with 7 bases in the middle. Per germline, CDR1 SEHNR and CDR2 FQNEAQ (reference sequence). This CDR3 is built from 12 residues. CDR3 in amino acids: CASLADTGELFF. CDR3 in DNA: TGTGCCAGCTTAGCGGACACCGGGGAGCTGTTTTTT. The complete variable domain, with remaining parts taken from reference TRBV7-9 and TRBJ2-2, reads DTGVSQNPRHKITKRGQNVTFRCDPISEHNRLYWYRQTLGQGPEFLTYFQNEAQLEKSRLLSDRFSAERPKGSFSTLEIQRTEQGDSAMYLCASLADTGELFFGEGSRLTVL.

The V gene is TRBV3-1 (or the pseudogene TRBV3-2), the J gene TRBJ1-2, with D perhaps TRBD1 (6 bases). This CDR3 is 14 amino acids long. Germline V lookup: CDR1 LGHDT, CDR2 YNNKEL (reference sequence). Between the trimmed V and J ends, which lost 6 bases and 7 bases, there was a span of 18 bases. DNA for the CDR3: TGTGCCAGCAGTAATACAGGGCCTTCTGGTGGCTACACCTTC. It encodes CASSNTGPSGGYTF.

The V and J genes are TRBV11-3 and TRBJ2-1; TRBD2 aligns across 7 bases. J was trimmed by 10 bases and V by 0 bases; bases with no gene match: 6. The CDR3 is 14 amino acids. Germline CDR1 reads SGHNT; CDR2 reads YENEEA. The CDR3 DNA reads TGTGCCAGCAGCTTAGAGGGACTATTAGGAGAGCAGTTCTTC. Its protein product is CASSLEGLLGEQFF.